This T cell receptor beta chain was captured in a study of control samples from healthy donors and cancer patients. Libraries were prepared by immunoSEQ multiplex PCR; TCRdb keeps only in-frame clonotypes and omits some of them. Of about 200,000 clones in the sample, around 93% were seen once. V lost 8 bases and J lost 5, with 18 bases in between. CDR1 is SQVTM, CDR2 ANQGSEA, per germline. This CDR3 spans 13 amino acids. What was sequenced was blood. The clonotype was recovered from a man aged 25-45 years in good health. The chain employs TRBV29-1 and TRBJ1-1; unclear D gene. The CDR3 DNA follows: TGCAGCTCTAAAAGGGAGCGACGGACTGAAGCTTTCTTT. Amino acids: CSSKRERRTEAFF.